The next 17 T cell receptor beta chains were all read from a single sample in a study of cytomegalovirus exposure and HLA in healthy donors. PCR involved 60 Vbeta and 13 Jbeta primers. Clones were sequenced by immunoSEQ multiplex PCR, and TCRdb holds only the in-frame ones, with some missing. Of some 84,000 clones listed, around 80% are singletons. Sequencing input: PBMCs. The receptors stem from a male donor in good health and CMV-seropositive.

This clone was observed a few times. The chain combines TRBV10-3 with TRBJ2-7, with 11 bases identical to TRBD2. The CDR3 sequence is 14 residues long. Trimming took 6 bases from V and 4 from J; bases not matched to a gene: 5. CDR1 ENHRY and CDR2 SYGVKD come from the germline V gene. The CDR3, as DNA: TGTGCCATCAGGGACGGGACTAGCGGTTACGAGCAGTACTTC. This encodes CAIRDGTSGYEQYF.

This chain's CDR3 is CASSLILGQGRLAKNIQYF. The DNA for the CDR3 is TGTGCCAGCAGCTTGATCTTGGGACAGGGGCGATTAGCCAAAAACATTCAGTACTTC. This chain uses TRBV5-6 with TRBJ2-4, with 10 bases matching TRBD1. The ends lost 1 base at V and 0 bases at J; junction bases unmatched: 10. Germline CDR1 is SGHDT and CDR2 is YYEEEE. The CDR3 runs to 19 residues.

The rearrangement links TRBV20-1 to TRBJ2-7; D remains unclear. CDR1 is DFQATT, CDR2 SNEGSKA, per germline (reference sequence). The CDR3 is made up of 10 amino acids. With 3 bases removed from V and 13 bases from J, the gap between germline ends came to 13 bases. For the CDR3, the DNA is TGCAGTGCTAGTAAAACTATAGCTTACTTC. Its translation: CSASKTIAYF.

J is TRBJ2-7 and V is TRBV9; 9 positions match TRBD1. After removal of 0 bases from V and 1 base from J, the junction contained 5 bases not matched to a gene. The CDR3 sequence is 16 residues long. Per the germline V gene, CDR1 is SGDLS and CDR2 is YYNGEE. The CDR3 bases are TGTGCCAGCAGCGTAGGGGGGACAGGGTTTTCCTACGAGCAGTACTTC. It yields the protein CASSVGGTGFSYEQYF.

This chain joins TRBV10-3 and TRBJ1-5; D remains unclear. This CDR3 is 17 amino acids long. Germline CDR1 and CDR2: ENHRY and SYGVKD. The V and J ends lost 6 bases and 0 bases respectively, with 18 bases between them. CDR3 sequence (DNA): TGTGCCATCAGGTCAGAATTCTCGTGGTATAGCAATCAGCCCCAGCATTTT. This codes for CAIRSEFSWYSNQPQHF.

This chain uses TRBV28 with TRBJ2-7; TRBD1 might be the D (5 bases). The CDR3 contains 15 residues. V lost 6 bases and J lost 0, with 15 bases in between. The V gene's germline CDR1 is MDHEN and CDR2 SYDVKM. CDR3 sequence: CASRTQAPSSYEQYF. In DNA, the CDR3 is TGTGCCAGCAGAACACAGGCTCCGAGCTCCTACGAGCAGTACTTC.

The gene calls are TRBV27 and TRBJ2-5, with a tentative D call TRBD2 (6 bases). The end of the DNA aligns better with TRBJ2-7, so the J call may be wrong. The CDR3 extends over 15 amino acids. Germline CDR1 MNHEY, CDR2 SMNVEV (reference sequence). The CDR3 DNA reads TGTGCCAGCAGTTTATACGGACGGGGGACCTACGAGCAGTACTTC. Encoded protein: CASSLYGRGTYEQYF.

CDR3 sequence reads: CASSHGTSGRAVTYNEQFF. DNA for the CDR3: TGCGCCAGCAGCCACGGGACTAGCGGGAGGGCTGTAACCTACAATGAGCAGTTCTTC. The chain links TRBV5-1 to TRBJ2-1; 16 bases align to TRBD2. CDR3 length equals 19 residues. J gave up 2 bases and V 4 bases, and 9 bases lay outside the gene matches. Germline CDR1 SGHRS, CDR2 YFSETQ.

The chain uses TRBV10-1 and TRBJ2-1; tentatively, D is TRBD2 (6 bases). CDR3 size: 14 residues. Trimming stripped 5 bases from V and 1 base from J, with 9 bases between. Germline CDR1 reads WNHNN; CDR2 reads SYGVQD (reference sequence). As DNA, the CDR3 is TGCGCCAGCAGTCGGAGGGCTTCCTACAATGAGCAGTTCTTC. Protein: CASSRRASYNEQFF.

The genes are TRBV5-4 and TRBJ2-1, with 14 bases identical to TRBD2. The germline CDR1 and CDR2 sequences are SGHNT and YYREEE (reference sequence). The CDR3 spans 16 residues. After removal of 4 bases from V and 10 bases from J, the junction contained 10 bases not matched to a gene. CDR3 nucleotides: TGTGCCAGCAGCATAAGACTAGCGGGAGGGCCTTGGGAGCAGTTCTTC. It specifies CASSIRLAGGPWEQFF.

The rearrangement links TRBV4-1 to TRBJ1-4, with 7 nucleotides matching TRBD1. In germline, CDR1 is MGHRA, CDR2 YSYEKL. Trimming at V came to 4 bases and at J to 0 bases, leaving 2 bases not matched to a gene. The CDR3 is 15 amino acids. The CDR3 spells CASSLQGATNEKLFF. The CDR3 DNA follows: TGCGCCAGCAGCCTCCAGGGGGCAACTAATGAAAAACTGTTTTTT.

The rearrangement links TRBV13 to TRBJ2-1; the match to TRBD2 covers 14 bases. The length of the CDR3 is 15 residues. In germline, CDR1 is PRHDT, CDR2 FYEKMQ (reference sequence). Germline trimming cut 4 bases from V and 6 bases from J; bases unmatched to any gene: 2. The chain's CDR3 is CASSSGTSGGNEQFF. The CDR3 DNA sequence: TGTGCCAGCAGCTCAGGGACTAGCGGGGGCAATGAGCAGTTCTTC. The full variable domain, completed using reference TRBV13 and TRBJ2-1, is AAGVIQSPRHLIKEKRETATLKCYPIPRHDTVYWYQQGPGQDPQFLISFYEKMQSDKGSIPDRFSAQQFSDYHSELNMSSLELGDSALYFCASSSGTSGGNEQFFGPGTRLTVL.

V and J are TRBV2 and TRBJ2-2, with D hard to call. Germline CDR1 SNHLY, CDR2 FYNNEI. The CDR3 sequence is 13 residues long. Trimming took off 7 bases at V and 3 bases at J, with 9 bases between the two ends. The CDR3 protein is CASTIEDTGELFF. Here the CDR3 DNA reads TGTGCCAGCACGATCGAGGACACCGGGGAGCTGTTTTTT.

This chain links TRBV5-8 with TRBJ2-2; a weak D match, TRBD1 (5 bases). Germline-derived CDR1 and CDR2 are SGHTS and YDEGEE. The V gene lost 7 bases and the J gene lost 1 base, with 17 bases spanning the gap. The CDR3 consists of 16 residues. The CDR3 DNA follows: TGTGCCAGCCAAGTCACCCAGGGTATGAACACCGGGGAGCTGTTTTTT. Its protein product is CASQVTQGMNTGELFF. The whole variable domain, remainder taken from reference TRBV5-8 and TRBJ2-2, is EAGVTQSPTHLIKTRGQQATLRCSPISGHTSVYWYQQALGLGLQFLLWYDEGEERNRGNFPPRFSGRQFPNYSSELNVNALELEDSALYLCASQVTQGMNTGELFFGEGSRLTVL.

This chain uses TRBV28 with TRBJ2-2; TRBD2 is a possible D gene (5 bases). The CDR3 consists of 17 residues. Germline CDR1 MDHEN, CDR2 SYDVKM. V was pared by 6 bases and J by 0 bases, with 17 bases between. CDR3 nucleotide sequence: TGTGCCAGCAGCTTACCCCCACGGAGGCCGAACACCGGGGAGCTGTTTTTT. Its translation is CASSLPPRRPNTGELFF.

A word on this clone: The same CDR3 is also encoded by other DNA sequences in this sample. The V gene is TRBV18, the J gene TRBJ1-5; 8 nucleotides align to TRBD1. The germline CDR1 and CDR2 sequences are KGHSH and LQKENI. V trimming: 3 bases; J trimming: 4 bases; junction bases outside the gene matches: 2. The CDR3 contains 14 residues. Written as DNA, the CDR3 is TGTGCCAGCTCACCTGGACAGGGTAATCAGCCCCAGCATTTT. Residues: CASSPGQGNQPQHF. Full variable domain (remainder filled in from reference TRBV18 and TRBJ1-5): NAGVMQNPRHLVRRRGQEARLRCSPMKGHSHVYWYRQLPEEGLKFMVYLQKENIIDESGMPKERFSAEFPKEGPSILRIQQVVRGDSAAYFCASSPGQGNQPQHFGDGTRLSIL.

This sequence joins TRBV5-4 and TRBJ2-7, with TRBD2 matching 9 bases. This CDR3 spans 15 amino acids. Germline CDR1 and CDR2: SGHNT and YYREEE (reference sequence). The trim removed 4 bases at V and 4 bases at J, leaving 9 bases unmatched. In DNA form, the CDR3 reads TGTGCCAGCAGCCTCCCCGGGACTAGCAAATACGAGCAGTACTTC. It specifies CASSLPGTSKYEQYF.